The clone carrying this TCR beta chain appeared once. This sample is part of a study of blood T cell repertoires in COVID-19. Study-wide context: COVID-19 samples collected from the United States, Italy and Spain covered acute and convalescent phases. The cDNA or gDNA used as material had been derived from T cells, B-cell-depleted T cells, or PBMCs.

Deletions cut 1 base from V and 3 bases from J, with 20 bases between. The CDR3 runs to 18 residues. Per germline, CDR1 SGHTA and CDR2 FQGNSA. Per the authors' pipeline: Amplification with reference gene primers provided the estimates of nucleated cell counts. Libraries were prepared by immunoSEQ multiplex PCR; TCRdb keeps only in-frame clonotypes and omits some of them. The V and J calls and the clone size are those of that table, but D and trimming were determined from the DNA. Here the sample spans about 160,000 clones, roughly 74% being singletons. The clonotype comes from a woman older than 75 with acute or convalescent COVID-19. The specimen sequenced was peripheral blood. The chain recombines TRBV7-2 with TRBJ2-3, with D tentatively TRBD2 (5 bases). CDR3 in amino acids: CASSLDLITVGRTDTQYF. DNA for the CDR3: TGTGCCAGCAGCTTAGACTTGATCACCGTTGGGAGAACAGATACGCAGTATTTT.